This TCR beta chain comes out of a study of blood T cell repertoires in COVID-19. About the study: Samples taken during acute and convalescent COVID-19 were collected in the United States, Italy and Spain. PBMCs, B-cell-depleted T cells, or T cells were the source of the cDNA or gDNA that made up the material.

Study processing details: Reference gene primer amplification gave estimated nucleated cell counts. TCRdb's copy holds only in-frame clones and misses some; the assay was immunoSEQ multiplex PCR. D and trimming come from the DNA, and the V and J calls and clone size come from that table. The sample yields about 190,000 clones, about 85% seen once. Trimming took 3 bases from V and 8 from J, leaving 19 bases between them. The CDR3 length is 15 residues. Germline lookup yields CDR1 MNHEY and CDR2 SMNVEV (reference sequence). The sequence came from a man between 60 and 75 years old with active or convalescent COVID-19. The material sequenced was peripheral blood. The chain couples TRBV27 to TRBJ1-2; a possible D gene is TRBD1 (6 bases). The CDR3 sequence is CASSFAPTGIEGYTF. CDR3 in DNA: TGTGCCAGCAGTTTCGCCCCCACAGGGATTGAGGGCTACACCTTC.